These T cell receptor beta chains were read from a single sample in a study of shared clonotypes between healthy human individuals. Measured with immunoSEQ multiplex PCR; TCRdb has only the in-frame clones, and not every one. The repertoire holds millions of clones, 85% to 95% seen once, with under 0.15% in the top ten. The material sequenced was naive CD4+ T cells sorted from blood. The receptor set was obtained from a young man in good health. Each CDR3 is given without its conserved first and last residue. D genes are given only for firm matches.

V: TRBV5-4; J: TRBJ1-1; D: NA; CDR3: ASSLGPGLNTEAF
V: TRBV6-5; J: TRBJ2-2; D: NA; CDR3: ASRTTGELF
V: TRBV19; J: TRBJ2-7; D: NA; CDR3: ASSSSRGADEQY
V: TRBV25-1; J: TRBJ1-2; D: NA; CDR3: ASSPNTVSGNYGYT
V: TRBV9; J: TRBJ1-2; D: NA; CDR3: ASSAAGTAFFGYT
V: TRBV9; J: TRBJ1-4; D: NA; CDR3: ASSVGNPTNEKLF
V: TRBV13; J: TRBJ1-2; D: NA; CDR3: ASSLGPGSYGYT
V: TRBV6-1; J: TRBJ2-2; D: TRBD2; CDR3: ASSWTSGNTGELF
V: TRBV28; J: TRBJ1-5; D: NA; CDR3: AWGSNSNQPQH
V: TRBV12-5; J: TRBJ2-7; D: NA; CDR3: ASGLALGYEQY
V: TRBV7-2; J: TRBJ1-2; D: TRBD1; CDR3: ASSLGLDRGSNYGYT
V: TRBV6-6; J: TRBJ2-7; D: TRBD1; CDR3: ASSYAAGGSGEQY
V: TRBV18; J: TRBJ2-7; D: TRBD1; CDR3: ASSTGTATYEQY
V: TRBV11-3; J: TRBJ2-5; D: TRBD2; CDR3: ASSLGLAGGETQY
V: TRBV5-1; J: TRBJ2-3; D: TRBD2; CDR3: ASSLAGLAGASTDTQY
V: TRBV5-4; J: TRBJ2-5; D: NA; CDR3: ASSSGAAGETQY
V: TRBV5-5; J: TRBJ2-7; D: NA; CDR3: ASSLSVGGHYEQY
V: TRBV9; J: TRBJ2-1; D: TRBD2; CDR3: ASSVGGLAGQNEQF
V: TRBV7-9; J: TRBJ2-4; D: NA; CDR3: ASSLAGDTAKNIQY
V: TRBV9; J: TRBJ1-4; D: NA; CDR3: ASSVAVGDATNEKLF
V: TRBV7-7; J: TRBJ2-7; D: TRBD1; CDR3: ASSSTGGREQY
V: TRBV5-1; J: TRBJ1-1; D: NA; CDR3: ASFPPGMNTEAF